A selection of T cell receptor beta chains follows, all from one sample in a study of T cell repertoires in cytomegalovirus infection. In TCRdb, the reads were re-called with MiXCR into one record per CDR3 protein. The data show some 940,000 distinct CDR3 sequences, with roughly 31% seen just once and 11% to 15% held by the top ten. Their specific antigens are unknown. The source was cultured CD8+ T cells from PBMCs, collected from culture after CMV antigen stimulation. These receptors were collected from a human donor in good health (CMV status not recorded). Some clones in this sample may be carry-over from other donors' samples. The CDR3 runs from the conserved cysteine through the conserved F or W. Each record gives: J gene, V gene, clone size, D gene, CDR3 length, CDR3 DNA, CDR3 protein. A D gene is named only where the DNA matches it firmly. Some rows have no size entry. The others give once, few or many, or a class for an expanded clone.

TRBJ1-3	TRBV7-9	few	-	16	TGTGCCAGCACCTTGATATGGGACATCTCTGGAAACACCATATATTTT	CASTLIWDISGNTIYF
TRBJ2-1	TRBV19	many	TRBD1	13	TGTGCCAGTACCTTCACAGGGGTCAATGAGCAGTTCTTC	CASTFTGVNEQFF
TRBJ2-1	TRBV4-1	few	TRBD2	14	TGCGCCAGCAGGGGGACTAGCCCCTACAATGAGCAGTTCTTC	CASRGTSPYNEQFF
TRBJ2-1	TRBV4-1	many	-	14	TGCGCCAGCAGCCTTTGGGCCGGGGGCAATGAGCAGTTCTTC	CASSLWAGGNEQFF
TRBJ2-7	TRBV6-2/TRBV6-3	-	-	18	TGTGCCAGCAGTTACCGGACTTACCTGAGCGCCTCCTCCTACGAGCAGTACTTC	CASSYRTYLSASSYEQYF
TRBJ1-1	TRBV2	-	TRBD1	18	TGTGCCAGCAGGGTGGCCCAGGGGGCGCCCGTGTCGAACACTGAAGCTTTCTTT	CASRVAQGAPVSNTEAFF
TRBJ2-3	TRBV7-2	many	-	15	TGTGCCAGCAGCTTAAGTTCTGGGGCGGCAGATACGCAGTATTTT	CASSLSSGAADTQYF
TRBJ2-1	TRBV24-1	-	-	12	TGTGCCACCAGTGATTTCCTGGGTGAGCAGTTCTTC	CATSDFLGEQFF
TRBJ1-2	TRBV10-3	-	TRBD1	15	TGTGCCATCAGTGACCACGACAGGGCTAACTATGGCTACACCTTC	CAISDHDRANYGYTF
TRBJ2-2	TRBV4-3	few	TRBD1	18	TGCGCCAGCAGCCAAGCCATCCTCAGGACAGGGATCGCCGGGGAGCTGTTTTTT	CASSQAILRTGIAGELFF
TRBJ1-5	TRBV6-1	few	-	17	TGTGCCAGCAGTGGCCCACGTGGCCCTGAAATGGGTCAGCCCCAGCATTTT	CASSGPRGPEMGQPQHF
TRBJ2-7	TRBV4-1	few	-	13	TGCGCCAGCAGCGAGGCTGGGACCTACGAGCAGTACTTC	CASSEAGTYEQYF
TRBJ1-1	TRBV5-1	-	-	14	TGCGCCAGCAGCTTGTCTACCATGAACACTGAAGCTTTCTTT	CASSLSTMNTEAFF
TRBJ1-2	TRBV10-3	few	-	13	TGTGCCATCAGTCTACAGGCTAACTATGGCTACACCTTC	CAISLQANYGYTF
TRBJ2-5	TRBV12-3/TRBV12-4	few	-	14	TGTGCCAGCAGTTCTGCCCAGCAGGGGCAGACCCAGTACTTC	CASSSAQQGQTQYF
TRBJ2-2	TRBV7-6	many	TRBD2	17	TGTGCCAGCAGCTCCAGAGGAGCGGGGCGAAACACCGGGGAGCTGTTTTTT	CASSSRGAGRNTGELFF
TRBJ1-6	TRBV6-5	-	TRBD1	22	TGTGCCAGCAGTACCATACAGGGGGCTTACGGGAAGGGTTTGTCGAATAATTCACCCCTCCACTTT	CASSTIQGAYGKGLSNNSPLHF
TRBJ2-3	TRBV12-3/TRBV12-4	-	-	16	TGTGCCAGCAGTTTAAATGTCCGGATCTACACAGATACGCAGTATTTT	CASSLNVRIYTDTQYF
TRBJ2-7	TRBV20-1	-	TRBD2	13	TGCAGTGCTAGCGGTCTAGCGGGGCCGGAGCAGTACTTC	CSASGLAGPEQYF
TRBJ1-6	TRBV7-2	-	-	17	TGTGTCAGCAGCCTCAGTCGGTGGGATCTCTATAATTCACCCCTCCACTTT	CVSSLSRWDLYNSPLHF
TRBJ1-1	TRBV12-5	few	-	13	TGTGCTAGTGGTTTATGGGGGTCCACTGAAGCTTTCTTT	CASGLWGSTEAFF
TRBJ2-2	TRBV29-1	few	-	15	TGCAGCGTTGAAGACAACCGATCGAACACCGGGGAGCTGTTTTTT	CSVEDNRSNTGELFF
TRBJ1-1	TRBV25-1	few	-	15	TGTGCCAGCAGTGAATCATGGGGAGGGAACACTGAAGCTTTCTTT	CASSESWGGNTEAFF
TRBJ2-2	TRBV7-3	-	TRBD2	19	TGTGCCAGCAGCTTAATTCGGCGGGACTACCTATCGAACACCGGGGAGCTGTTTTTT	CASSLIRRDYLSNTGELFF
TRBJ1-1	TRBV20-1	-	-	14	TGCAGTGCTAGAGGGGCGGGCGGGTGGACTGAAGCTTTCTTT	CSARGAGGWTEAFF
TRBJ1-2	TRBV20-1	few	-	15	TGCAGTGCTAGACGGTTTGAGAATACTAACTATGGCTACACCTTC	CSARRFENTNYGYTF